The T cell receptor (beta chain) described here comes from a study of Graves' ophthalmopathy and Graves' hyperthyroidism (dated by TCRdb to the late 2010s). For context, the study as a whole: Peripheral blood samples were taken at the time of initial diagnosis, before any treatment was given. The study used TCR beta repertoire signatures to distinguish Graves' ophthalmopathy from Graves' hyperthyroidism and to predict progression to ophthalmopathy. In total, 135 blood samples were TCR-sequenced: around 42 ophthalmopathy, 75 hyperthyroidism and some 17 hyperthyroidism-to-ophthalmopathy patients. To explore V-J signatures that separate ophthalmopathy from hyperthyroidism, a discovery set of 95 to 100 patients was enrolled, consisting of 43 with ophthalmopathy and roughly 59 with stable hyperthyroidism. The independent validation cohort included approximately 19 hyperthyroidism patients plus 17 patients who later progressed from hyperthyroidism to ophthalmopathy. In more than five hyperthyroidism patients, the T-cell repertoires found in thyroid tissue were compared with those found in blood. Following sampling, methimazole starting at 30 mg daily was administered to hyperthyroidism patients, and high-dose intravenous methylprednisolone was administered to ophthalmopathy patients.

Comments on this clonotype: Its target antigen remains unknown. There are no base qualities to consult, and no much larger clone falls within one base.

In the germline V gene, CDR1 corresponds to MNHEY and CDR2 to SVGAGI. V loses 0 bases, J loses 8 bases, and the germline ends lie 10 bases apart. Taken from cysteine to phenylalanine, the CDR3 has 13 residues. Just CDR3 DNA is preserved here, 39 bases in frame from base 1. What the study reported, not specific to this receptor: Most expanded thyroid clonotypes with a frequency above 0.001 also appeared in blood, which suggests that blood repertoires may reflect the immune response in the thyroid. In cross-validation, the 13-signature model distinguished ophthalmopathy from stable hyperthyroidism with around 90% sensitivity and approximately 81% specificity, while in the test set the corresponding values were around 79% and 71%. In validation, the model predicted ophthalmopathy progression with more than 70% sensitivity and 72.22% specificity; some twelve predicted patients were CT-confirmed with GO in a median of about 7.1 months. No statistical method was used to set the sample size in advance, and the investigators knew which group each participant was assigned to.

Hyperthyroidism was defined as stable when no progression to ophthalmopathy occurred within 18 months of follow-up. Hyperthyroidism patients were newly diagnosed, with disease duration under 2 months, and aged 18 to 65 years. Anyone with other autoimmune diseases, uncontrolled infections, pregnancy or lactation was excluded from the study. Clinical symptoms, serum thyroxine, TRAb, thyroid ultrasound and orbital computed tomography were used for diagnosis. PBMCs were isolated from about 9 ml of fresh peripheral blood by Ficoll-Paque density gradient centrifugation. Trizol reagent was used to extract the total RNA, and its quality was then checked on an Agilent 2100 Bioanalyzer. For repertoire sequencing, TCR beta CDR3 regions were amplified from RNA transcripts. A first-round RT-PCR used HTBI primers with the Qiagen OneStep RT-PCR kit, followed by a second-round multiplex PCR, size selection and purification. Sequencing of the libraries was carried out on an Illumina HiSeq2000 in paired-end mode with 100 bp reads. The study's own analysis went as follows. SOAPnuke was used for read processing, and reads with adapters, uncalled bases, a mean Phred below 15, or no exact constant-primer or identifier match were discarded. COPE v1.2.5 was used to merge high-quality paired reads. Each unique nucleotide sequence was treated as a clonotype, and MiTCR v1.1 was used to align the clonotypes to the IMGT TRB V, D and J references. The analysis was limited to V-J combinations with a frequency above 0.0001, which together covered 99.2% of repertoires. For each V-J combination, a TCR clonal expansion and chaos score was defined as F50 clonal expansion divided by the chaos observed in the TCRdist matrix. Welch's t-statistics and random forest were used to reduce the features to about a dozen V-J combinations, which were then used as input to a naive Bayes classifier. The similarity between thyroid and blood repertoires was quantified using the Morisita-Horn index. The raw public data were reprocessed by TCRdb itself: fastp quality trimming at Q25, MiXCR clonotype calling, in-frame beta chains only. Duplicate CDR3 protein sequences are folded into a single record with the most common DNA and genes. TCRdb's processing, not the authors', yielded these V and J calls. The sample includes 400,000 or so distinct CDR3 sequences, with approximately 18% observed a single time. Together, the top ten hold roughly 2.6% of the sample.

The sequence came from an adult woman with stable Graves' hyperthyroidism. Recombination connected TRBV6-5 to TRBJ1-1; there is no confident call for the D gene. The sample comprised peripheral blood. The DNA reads TGTGCCAGCAGTTACTCATTGGGGTTGGAAGCTTTCTTT. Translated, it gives CASSYSLGLEAFF.